This T cell receptor beta chain is drawn from a study of blood T cell repertoires in COVID-19. Assay: immunoSEQ multiplex PCR; the TCRdb copy retains only in-frame clones and omits some. Of fewer than 300,000 clones listed, approximately 83% are singletons. Germline V gene data show CDR1 as SGDLS and CDR2 as YYNGEE. The CDR3 is made up of 16 amino acids. V dropped 3 bases and J dropped 0 bases, with 13 bases sitting between them. Participant ages covered about 18 to 100 years across around 25 US areas. Recovered participants had two consecutive negative NP/OP PCR tests, healthcare professional clearance, or symptom resolution.

The origin of this receptor is a woman between 25 and 40 years old who had recovered from COVID-19. The sequenced sample consisted of PBMCs or T cells enriched from blood (not recorded which). The V and J genes are TRBV9 and TRBJ1-3, with D possibly being TRBD1 (5 bases). CDR3 in DNA: TGTGCCAGCAGCGCCCGTGACAGTCTCTCTGGAAACACCATATATTTT. It translates to CASSARDSLSGNTIYF.